This T cell receptor (beta chain) was observed in a study of human T cells and chemical hapten exposure. TCRdb passed the RACE reads through MiXCR, listing each CDR3 protein once. The sample contains some 170,000 distinct CDR3 sequences, about 20% of which appear only once. On this clonotype: A much larger clone lies one base from this, so it may be a read error.

Time point meaning: patch test 1, 2 weeks after DPC sensitization. Documented treatment: therapeutic diphenylcyclopropenone sensitization with weekly scalp DPC. Sample: whole blood, taken in connection with sensitization to the hapten diphenylcyclopropenone (DPC). This TCR derives from a woman in her forties or fifties with alopecia areata. Some clones in this sample may be carry-over from other donors' samples.

The CDR3 sequence: CSSHTGRRTEAFF. The CDR3 region has the DNA TGCAGCTCTCATACAGGGAGAAGAACTGAAGCTTTCTTT. The chain combines TRBV29-1 with TRBJ1-1, with a possible D match to TRBD1 (6 bases). The CDR3 runs to 13 residues. With 8 bases removed from V and 5 bases from J, the gap between germline ends came to 18 bases. In germline, CDR1 is SQVTM, CDR2 ANQGSEA. Variable domain in full (rest from reference TRBV29-1 and TRBJ1-1): SAVISQKPSRDICQRGTSLTIQCQVDSQVTMMFWYRQQPGQSLTLIATANQGSEATYESGFVIDKFPISRPNLTFSTLTVSNMSPEDSSIYLCSSHTGRRTEAFFGQGTRLTVV.